The count of the clone carrying this T cell receptor beta chain is one. What it binds is not known. At one boundary the junction diverges from the germline segment, which might be a read error. The entry originates in a study of tumor-infiltrating lymphocytes in glioblastoma multiforme. Germline V gives CDR1 ENHRY, CDR2 SYGVKD. This CDR3 has 15 residues. Study-level points and caveats: Detected clone frequencies may not reflect cell counts, being RNA-based.

TCRB libraries came from RNA via three nested multiplex PCR rounds. TCRB cDNA was made from around 0.47 ug total RNA. TCRdb re-analysed the multiplex PCR reads in MiXCR, keeping a single row per CDR3 protein. The sample comprises over 10,000 distinct CDR3 sequences, around three fifths of which are singletons, and around 32% rests with the top ten. Material: brain tumor tissue. The clonotype comes from a male donor with glioblastoma. The V call is TRBV10-3, the J call TRBJ2-1; 7 nucleotides align to TRBD2. The CDR3 protein is CAISESASGYSEQFF. CDR3 nucleotide sequence: TGTGCCATCAGTGAGTCGGCTAGCGGCTACAGTGAGCAGTTCTTC.